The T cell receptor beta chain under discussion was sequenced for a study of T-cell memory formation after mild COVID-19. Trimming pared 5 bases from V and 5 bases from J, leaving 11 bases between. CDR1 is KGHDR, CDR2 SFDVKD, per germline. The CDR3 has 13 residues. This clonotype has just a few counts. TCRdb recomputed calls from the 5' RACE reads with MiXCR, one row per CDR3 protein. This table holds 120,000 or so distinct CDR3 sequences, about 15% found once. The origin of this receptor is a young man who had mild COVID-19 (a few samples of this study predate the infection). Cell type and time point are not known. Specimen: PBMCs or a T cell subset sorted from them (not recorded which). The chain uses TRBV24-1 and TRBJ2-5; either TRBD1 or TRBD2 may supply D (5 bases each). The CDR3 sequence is CATSVAGSETQYF. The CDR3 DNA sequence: TGTGCCACCAGTGTTGCAGGGAGCGAGACCCAGTACTTC.